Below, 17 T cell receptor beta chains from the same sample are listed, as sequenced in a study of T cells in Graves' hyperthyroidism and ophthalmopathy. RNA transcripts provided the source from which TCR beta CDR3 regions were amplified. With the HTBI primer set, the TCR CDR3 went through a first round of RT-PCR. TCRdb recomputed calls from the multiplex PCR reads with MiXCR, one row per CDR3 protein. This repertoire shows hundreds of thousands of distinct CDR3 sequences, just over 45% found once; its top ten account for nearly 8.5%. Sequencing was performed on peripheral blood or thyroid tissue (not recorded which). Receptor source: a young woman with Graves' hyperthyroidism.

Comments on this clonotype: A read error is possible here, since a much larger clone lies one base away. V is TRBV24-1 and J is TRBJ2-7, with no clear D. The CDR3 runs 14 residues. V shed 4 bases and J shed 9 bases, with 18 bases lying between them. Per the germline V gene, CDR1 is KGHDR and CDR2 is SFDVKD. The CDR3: CATSDPDLTDGQYF. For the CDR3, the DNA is TGTGCCACCAGTGACCCGGACCTTACCGACGGGCAGTACTTC.

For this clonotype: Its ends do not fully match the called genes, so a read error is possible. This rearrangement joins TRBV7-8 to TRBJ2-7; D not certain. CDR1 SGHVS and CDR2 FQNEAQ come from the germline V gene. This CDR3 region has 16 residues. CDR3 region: CASSLGGLLSSYEQHF. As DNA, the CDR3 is TGTGCCAGCAGCTTAGGGGGTCTCCTAAGCTCCTACGAGCAGCACTTC. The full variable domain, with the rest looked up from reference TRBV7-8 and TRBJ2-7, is GAGVSQSPRYKVAKRGQDVALRCDPISGHVSLFWYQQALGQGPEFLTYFQNEAQLDKSGLPSDRFFAERPEGSVSTLKIQRTQQEDSAVYLCASSLGGLLSSYEQHFGPGTRLTVT.

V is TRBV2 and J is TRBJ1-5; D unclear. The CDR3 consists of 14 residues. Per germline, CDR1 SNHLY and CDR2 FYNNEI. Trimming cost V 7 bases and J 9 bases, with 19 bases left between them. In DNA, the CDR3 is TGTGCCAGCACCTCGGACGGGCGGGGTTGGCCCCAGCATTTT. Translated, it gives CASTSDGRGWPQHF.

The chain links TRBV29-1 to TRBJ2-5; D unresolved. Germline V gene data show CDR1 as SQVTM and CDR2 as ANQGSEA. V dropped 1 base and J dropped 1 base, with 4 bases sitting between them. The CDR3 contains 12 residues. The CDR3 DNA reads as TGCAGCGTTGAAGCTTTCCAAGAGACCCAGTACTTC. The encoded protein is CSVEAFQETQYF.

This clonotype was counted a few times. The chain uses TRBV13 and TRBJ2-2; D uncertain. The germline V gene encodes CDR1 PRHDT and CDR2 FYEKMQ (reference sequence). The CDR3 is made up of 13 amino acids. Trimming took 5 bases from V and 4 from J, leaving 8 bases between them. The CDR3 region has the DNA TGTGCCAGCAGCGGGCCTGGCACCGGGGAGCTGTTTTTT. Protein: CASSGPGTGELFF.

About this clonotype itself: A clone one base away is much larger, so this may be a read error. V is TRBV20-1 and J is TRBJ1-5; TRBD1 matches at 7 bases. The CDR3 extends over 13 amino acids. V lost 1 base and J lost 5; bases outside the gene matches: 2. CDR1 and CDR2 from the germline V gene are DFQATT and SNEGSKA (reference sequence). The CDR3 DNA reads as TGCAGTGCTAGAGGGGACAGAGATCAGCCCCAGCATTTT. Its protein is CSARGDRDQPQHF.

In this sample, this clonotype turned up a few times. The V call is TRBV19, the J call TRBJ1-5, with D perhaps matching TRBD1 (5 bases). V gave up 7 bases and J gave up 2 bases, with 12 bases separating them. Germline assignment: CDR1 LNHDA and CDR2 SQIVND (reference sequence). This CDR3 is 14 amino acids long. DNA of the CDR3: TGTGCCAGTACCTTAATACAGGGCAATCAGCCCCAGCATTTT. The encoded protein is CASTLIQGNQPQHF. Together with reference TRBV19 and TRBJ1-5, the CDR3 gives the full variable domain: DGGITQSPKYLFRKEGQNVTLSCEQNLNHDAMYWYRQDPGQGLRLIYYSQIVNDFQKGDIAEGYSVSREKKESFPLTVTSAQKNPTAFYLCASTLIQGNQPQHFGDGTRLSIL.

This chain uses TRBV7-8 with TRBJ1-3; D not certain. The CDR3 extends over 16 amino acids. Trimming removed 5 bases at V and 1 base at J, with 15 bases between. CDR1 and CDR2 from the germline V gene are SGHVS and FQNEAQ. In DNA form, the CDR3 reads TGTGCCAGCAGCCAGGAAAGAGGGTGGTCTGGAAACACCATATATTTT. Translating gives CASSQERGWSGNTIYF.

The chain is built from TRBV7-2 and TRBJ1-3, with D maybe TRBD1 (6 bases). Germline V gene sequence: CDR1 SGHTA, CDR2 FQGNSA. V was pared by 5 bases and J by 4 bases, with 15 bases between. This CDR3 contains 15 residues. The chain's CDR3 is CASSLTGFLGNTIYF. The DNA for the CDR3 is TGTGCCAGCAGCCTAACAGGGTTCTTAGGAAACACCATATATTTT.

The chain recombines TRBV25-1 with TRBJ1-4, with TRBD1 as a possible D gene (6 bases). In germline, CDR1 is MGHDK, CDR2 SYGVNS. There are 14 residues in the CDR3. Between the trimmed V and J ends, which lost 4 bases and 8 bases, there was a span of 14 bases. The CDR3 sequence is CASSVTGHPEKLFF. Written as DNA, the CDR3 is TGTGCCAGCAGTGTAACGGGACATCCGGAAAAACTGTTTTTT.

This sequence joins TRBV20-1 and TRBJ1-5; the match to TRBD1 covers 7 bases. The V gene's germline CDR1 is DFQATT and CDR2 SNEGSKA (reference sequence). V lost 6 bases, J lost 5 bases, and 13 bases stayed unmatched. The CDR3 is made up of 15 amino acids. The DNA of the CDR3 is TGCAGTGCCCTGATAGGAGGGGGCGCGGATCAGCCCCAGCATTTT. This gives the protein CSALIGGGADQPQHF.

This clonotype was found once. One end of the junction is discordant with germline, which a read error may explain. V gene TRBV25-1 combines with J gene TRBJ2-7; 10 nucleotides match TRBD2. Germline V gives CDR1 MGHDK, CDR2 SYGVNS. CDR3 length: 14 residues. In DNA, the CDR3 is TGTGCCGGCAGCCAAGCTAGCGGGAGCTACGAGCAGTACTTC. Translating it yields CAGSQASGSYEQYF.

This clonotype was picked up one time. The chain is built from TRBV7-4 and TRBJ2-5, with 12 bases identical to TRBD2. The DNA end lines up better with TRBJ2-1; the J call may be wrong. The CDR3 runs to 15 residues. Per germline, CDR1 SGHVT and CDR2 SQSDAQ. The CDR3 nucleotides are TGTGCCAGCAGCGAGAGACTAGCGGGGGTGAATGAGCAGTTCTTC. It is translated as CASSERLAGVNEQFF.

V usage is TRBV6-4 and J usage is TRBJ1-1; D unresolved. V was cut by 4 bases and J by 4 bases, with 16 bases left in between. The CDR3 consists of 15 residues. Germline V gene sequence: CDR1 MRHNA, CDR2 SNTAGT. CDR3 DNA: TGTGCCAGCAGTGGTGTAGGTGGTTCGGGCACTGAAGCTTTCTTT. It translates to CASSGVGGSGTEAFF.

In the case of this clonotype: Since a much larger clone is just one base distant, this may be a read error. The CDR3 DNA sequence: TGTGCCAGCAGCTCTGACACCGGGGAGACCCAGTACTTC. Translation: CASSSDTGETQYF. This sequence joins TRBV7-9 and TRBJ2-5; D not resolved. This CDR3 comprises 13 residues. Germline V gene data show CDR1 as SEHNR and CDR2 as FQNEAQ (reference sequence). The V gene lost 4 bases and the J gene lost 5 bases, with 11 bases spanning the gap.

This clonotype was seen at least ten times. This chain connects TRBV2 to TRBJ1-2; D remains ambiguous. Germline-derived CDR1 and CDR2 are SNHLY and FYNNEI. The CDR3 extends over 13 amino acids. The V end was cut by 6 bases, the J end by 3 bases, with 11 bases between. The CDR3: CASSSDGDYGYTF. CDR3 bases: TGTGCCAGCAGCTCCGACGGAGACTATGGCTACACCTTC.

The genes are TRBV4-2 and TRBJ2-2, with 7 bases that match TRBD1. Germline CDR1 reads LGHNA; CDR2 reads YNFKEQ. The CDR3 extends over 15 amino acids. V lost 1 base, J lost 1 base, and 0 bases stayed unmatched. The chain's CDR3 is CASSQGTGNTGELFF. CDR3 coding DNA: TGTGCCAGCAGCCAAGGGACAGGGAACACCGGGGAGCTGTTTTTT.